This paragraph reports one T cell receptor beta chain. In its sample, this clone was seen a few times. This clone's antigen is unknown. The sample holds no much larger clone one base away, and base qualities are not on file. These data belong to a study of cytomegalovirus exposure and HLA in healthy donors (dated by TCRdb to about 2017). Study-level background: An earlier analysis of some 550 of the donors reported approximately 270 Gb of sequence data and 117 million unique TCR beta sequences from some 180 million T cells. Because of strong linkage in the cohort, roughly 5 DR-DQ haplotypes were treated as single units for association and clustering. Donor age, sex, ethnicity and CMV serostatus were compiled alongside the repertoire data. The T cell repertoires of 670 or so subjects were profiled by immunosequencing and related to cytomegalovirus serostatus. Every repertoire in the discovery cohort had been generated on one and the same sequencing platform. The study aimed to test whether signatures of past pathogen exposure could be identified by cataloging public T cell receptors. The later analysis used no new phenotypic data to find candidate immune exposures, relying instead on TCR beta sequences and their occurrence across donors. The study combined high-throughput TCR immunosequencing, statistical association of individual TCRs with disease status, and machine learning to predict cytomegalovirus infection status. A separate validation cohort of some 130 different subjects was used in addition to the approximately 670-subject first cohort. Typing coverage differed by locus: A, B, C, DRB1 and DQB1 were typed in roughly 629-630 donors, DQA1 in approximately 520, DPA1 in 606, and DPB1 in about 450. On average, 235,054 unique TCR beta nucleotide sequences were sequenced per donor among several hundred genotyped donors of the cohort, with roughly 19% of those sequences being non-productive. Among the roughly 400 genotyped donors, 81% belonged to the genetic ancestry cluster associated with self-reported Caucasian donors. Genome-wide SNP genotypes for about three fifths of the roughly 700 donors were used in a later genetic analysis, which treated that subset as a discovery cohort. Both class I and class II loci were covered by HLA typing, at four-digit resolution. An early release that covered around 590 HLA-typed donors contained approximately 300 gigabases of sequencing data and 75 million to 100 million unique TCR sequences. A later analysis re-analyzed previously published TCR beta repertoires from about 600 donors and added high-resolution HLA genotyping to study TCR occurrence patterns. An earlier analysis of 587 of the donors used high-throughput TCR beta sequencing to judge whether each TCR beta V gene segment behaved as functional or pseudogenic.

The cohort consisted of 666 healthy bone marrow donors. At the time of sampling, every cohort member was nominally healthy, though immune exposures that went unrecorded were likely present. The donor was CMV seronegative and was included in the group of about 400 seronegative cohort members. A peripheral blood sample was collected from each donor, and TCR beta sequencing was performed on peripheral blood mononuclear cells. Genomic DNA extraction from the blood cell samples was performed with the Qiagen DNeasy Blood Extraction Kit. Library preparation was by the immunoSEQ multiplex PCR assay. The multiplex PCR relied on a mix of 60 forward primers for TCR Vbeta segments and 13 reverse primers for TCR Jbeta segments. Amplification of the CDR3 region of rearranged TCR beta genes was performed with a multiplex PCR assay on genomic DNA. The amplified TCR beta libraries were sequenced on the Illumina HiSeq System as 87-base-pair reads. In the original analysis: Across the 700 or so repertoires, a later analysis counted approximately 75 million unique TCR beta chains, roughly 11 million of which were shared by at least two donors. A nearest-neighbor algorithm error-corrected the raw reads and collapsed the reads into unique sequences, merging closely related sequences to remove PCR and sequencing errors. V, D and J gene segments were assigned by aligning CDR3 sequences to IMGT reference sequences. For a sequence to be retained, a match of at least six nucleotides to both a V gene segment and a J gene segment was required. A rearrangement counted as productive if the CDR3 had no stop codons and remained in frame with V and J, and every other rearrangement counted as non-productive. Following IMGT convention, CDR3 was defined as the stretch from the second conserved V-encoded cysteine to the conserved J-encoded phenylalanine. The earlier analysis of about 590 of the donors excluded sequences that lacked an unambiguous match to a single V gene segment. In an earlier analysis of around 590 of the donors, a V segment was called functional when productive rearrangements were above 56.7%, and segregating when the standard deviation between donors exceeded 5%. A statistical classification framework was built for diagnosing cytomegalovirus status from the catalog of TCR beta chain sequences. In a later analysis, TCR nucleotide sequences were compared against IMGT/GENE-DB human TR gene sequences so that V and J genes could be assigned. In a later analysis, CDR3 sequences and most-parsimonious VDJ recombination scenarios were assigned using the TCRdist pipeline. In a later analysis, each TCR beta chain was defined by its CDR3 amino acid sequence together with its V-gene family, and reads lacking a unique V-gene family were excluded. As a way to deal with suspected cross-contamination and a sequencing artifact, a later analysis dropped roughly 620 nucleotide sequences that were highly shared and had low generation probability. A later analysis calculated a clonal expansion index for each public chain from normalized within-repertoire ranks of inferred template counts. In a later analysis, generation probabilities were computed with a VDJ recombination model fitted to out-of-frame rearrangements, and the resulting probabilities were checked against IGoR. In a later analysis, hypergeometric tests were used to score TCR-TCR, TCR-HLA and TCR-CMV co-occurrence, with a repertoire-size bias correction applied to TCR pairs. False discovery rates were estimated in a later analysis by permuting HLA or CMV assignments 20 times. In a later analysis, co-occurring TCRs were grouped using DBSCAN, and TCRdist sequence similarity was added for clustering within HLA-allele-positive subsets. Repertoires with fewer than 30,000 or more than 120,000 public chains, plus five repertoires with anomalous nucleotide sharing, were excluded from co-occurrence clustering. The table was pulled from immuneACCESS by TCRdb, which kept in-frame rearrangements only. Such tables lose some clones; where checked, under half of the loss comes from unresolved V genes, and the rest has no known cause. The V and J calls and clone size are taken from that table; D and trimming were inferred from the DNA. The sample table holds 200,000 or so clones, of which roughly 90% were seen once. The ten most abundant clones make up around 0.25% of the sample.

Its CDR3 holds 14 amino acids, cysteine through phenylalanine. CDR3 DNA only is kept here, 42 bases in frame from base 1. From the germline V gene (reference sequence), CDR1 is LNHDA and CDR2 is SQIVND. At the junction V is shortened by 5 bases and J by 0 bases, with 10 bases in between. On the study overall, not on this receptor specifically: Most CMV-associated TCR beta chains appeared to be HLA-restricted in a later analysis, and the HLA associations seemed to be driven largely by CMV exposure. In an earlier analysis of some 640 of the donors, most TCR beta V segments were observed in productive rearrangements about 87% or about 30% of the time, broadly matching IMGT annotations. In a later analysis, HLA-associated TCR beta chains were found to be more clonally expanded and to have lower generation probabilities than equally common non-associated chains. Cytomegalovirus status was reported to be diagnosed by the classifier with high specificity and sensitivity in both the original and validation cohorts. Some IMGT-functional V segments, including TRBV6-2 and TRBV6-3, could not be distinguished by the 87-base-pair reads and were therefore excluded. Most TCR sequences were seen in very few donors, while some public TCRs were found in many individuals. According to the authors, the approach could potentially be generalized to other disease states and immunological phenotypes. According to a later analysis, parvovirus B19, influenza, CMV and Epstein-Barr virus appeared linked to several top co-occurrence clusters. In a later analysis, TCR association rates were found to vary across HLA loci, with the most associated TCRs seen for DRB1 alleles and the fewest for HLA-C alleles. According to a later genetic analysis, donors in an Asian-associated ancestry cluster had fewer N-insertions in productive TCRs than the roughly 670-donor mean. Specific HLA alleles were associated with 15,000 to 20,000 TCR beta sequences at a false discovery rate of 0.05 in a later analysis. A further reported finding was that TCR beta sequences accurately predicted the HLA-A and HLA-B alleles for most subjects in the first cohort. The study listed 164 TCR beta chains as associated with cytomegalovirus. A cluster of highly shared sequence variants was judged likely to be a technical artifact of the sequencing pipeline. The cohort was sequenced for TCR beta chains only, and without alpha or paired-chain data the features that could be detected were limited. CMV serostatus was the only immune exposure information available for the cohort. The presence/absence analyses assumed that sequencing depth was roughly uniform across donors, and that assumption may not be true. A later genetic analysis associated a missense DCLRE1C variant with V-gene and J-gene trimming of TCR beta chains, and an independent cohort replicated the association. In vitro tests confirmed that a few of the cytomegalovirus-associated TCR beta chains recognize cytomegalovirus antigens. Because some donors lacked HLA typing at each locus, the association tests relied only on the typed subset. Linkage disequilibrium might explain the correlated functional status among segregating V segments, but an unknown experimental factor could not be ruled out. Because counts were too low, seventeen rarely observed V segments, including chromosome 9 orphons, were left out of the earlier analysis of over 550 of the donors. Assigning TCR associations to individual alleles was difficult when HLA alleles, especially DR and DQ, strongly co-occurred.

The sequenced sample was PBMCs. The clonotype comes from a girl less than two years old in good health and CMV-seronegative. The chain is assembled from TRBV19 and TRBJ1-1, and the D gene may be TRBD1, 6 bases matching. The DNA reads as follows: TGTGCCAGTAGTGTACAGGGAATGAACACTGAAGCTTTCTTT. This yields the protein CASSVQGMNTEAFF.